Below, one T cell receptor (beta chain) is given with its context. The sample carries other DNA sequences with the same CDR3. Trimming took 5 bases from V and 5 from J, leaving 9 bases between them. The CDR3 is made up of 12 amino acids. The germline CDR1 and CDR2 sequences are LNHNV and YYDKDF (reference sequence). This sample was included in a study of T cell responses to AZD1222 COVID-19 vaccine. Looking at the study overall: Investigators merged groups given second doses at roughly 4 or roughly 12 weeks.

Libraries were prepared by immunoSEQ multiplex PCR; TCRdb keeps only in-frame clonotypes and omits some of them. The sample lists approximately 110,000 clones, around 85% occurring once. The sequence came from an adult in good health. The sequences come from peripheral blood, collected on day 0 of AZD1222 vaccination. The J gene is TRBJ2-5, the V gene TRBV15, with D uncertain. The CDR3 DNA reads TGTGCCACCAGCCCTGGGATGGAGACCCAGTACTTC. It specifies CATSPGMETQYF.